The sequence of this T cell receptor beta chain was determined in a study of shared clonotypes between healthy human individuals (dated by TCRdb to the early 2020s). Regarding the research as a whole: The cohort comprised a couple of women and a few men aged 18 to 49 years. Different laboratories and diverse techniques were used to prepare libraries and sequence TCR repertoires, to increase sequencing depth and limit assay-specific biases. Leukapheresis yielded between about 0.9 and 9 billion PBMCs per donor. For each donor, CD4 naive and CD4 memory were each given three plates, CD8 naive was given two plates, and CD8 memory was given one plate. The study deeply sequenced blood TCR repertoires of 5 or 6 healthy adults to estimate repertoire size and the extent of clonotype sharing between individuals.

About this clone: It lacks a known antigen. Within one base of it there is no much larger clone, and no base qualities were kept.

Trimming accounts for 4 bases at V and 7 bases at J, while the number of junction bases matched to no gene is 4. The germline V gene (reference sequence) provides CDR1 LNHDA and CDR2 SQIVND. CDR3 length: 14 amino acids, cysteine to phenylalanine. The kept DNA is CDR3 alone, 42 bases in frame from the first base. What the study reported, not specific to this receptor: Clonotypes shared by all four sorted-subset donors showed higher generation probabilities than non-shared clonotypes. Sampling was limited to blood, and TCR repertoires in tissue likely differ from TCR repertoires in blood. When several donors were compared, the shared fraction of clonotypes was around 5% for naive CD4, about 4% for naive CD8, roughly 2.5% for memory CD4, and roughly 0.4% for memory CD8. Incomplete sequencing was indicated by rarefaction of sorted-subset datasets, despite the large sequencing depth. Larger estimated clonotype richness was generally found for naive subsets than for memory subsets. Based on pairwise subsampling, the degree of clonotype sharing among donors was expected to be affected by sequencing depth. The genetic and exposure-history diversity represented was limited by the small number of donors.

Using the deep immunoSEQ assay, multiplex PCR amplified TCR CDR3 regions from genomic DNA. Genomic DNA extracted from each cell subset was distributed evenly over all wells of several immunoSEQ 96-well plates, and each plate served as one replicate. For sorted subsets, around 200 ng genomic DNA, equal to tens of thousands of T cell genomes, was loaded into each replicate PCR. The purified libraries were quantified using a Qubit 3.0 fluorometer, sized with a Bioanalyzer 2100, and then quantified again using the KAPA Library Quantification kit. Every immunoSEQ 96-well plate was sequenced on a separate single-read 150-cycle Illumina NextSeq 550 flow cell. As for the authors' bioinformatics: Because the immunoSEQ output held only junctional sequences and lacked quality scores, the filtering could not match the filtering applied to full-length reads. To assign V/J genes and CDR3, sequences were annotated using PyIR, a Python wrapper for IgBLAST v1.9, with IMGT germline references. Reads were filtered out if the reads had weak V/J assignments (E-value above 1e-6), no CDR3, stop codons, out-of-frame junctions, or ambiguous translated residues. V3J clonotypes were defined as sequences sharing an identical inferred V gene, J gene, and CDR3 amino acid sequence. The percentage overlap between two repertoires was calculated by dividing the number of shared unique clonotypes by the size of the smaller repertoire. Three approaches were used to assess repertoire richness: RTK rarefaction, the Chao1 estimator, and Recon v2.1 estimates of unobserved clonotypes. Generation probabilities for all TCRbeta clonotypes obtained by the gDNA method from a handful of donors were computed using OLGA. The table comes from immuneACCESS by way of TCRdb, which keeps in-frame sequences with V and J called. Part of the clones is missing from these tables; in studies checked, under half for an unresolved V gene and the rest for unknown reasons. D and trimming come from the DNA, and the V and J calls and clone size come from that table. The sample records approximately 940,000 clones, about 80% of which are singletons. The top ten clonotypes cover about 1.5% of the sample.

The donors were healthy, HIV-negative adults with no recently reported acute infections or vaccinations. Every donor was a Caucasian adult residing in Nashville, Tennessee, USA. CD4+ T cells were enriched by magnetic negative selection; naive cells were then positively selected on CD45RA, and the negative fraction formed the memory subset. Blood was obtained by leukapheresis, after which PBMCs were separated by Ficoll-Histopaque density gradient centrifugation and cryopreserved in liquid nitrogen vapor phase. Analytical flow cytometry was used to check the purity and quantity of every magnetically sorted T cell population. From each sorted fraction, genomic DNA was isolated and quantified by UV absorbance on a Nanodrop 2000c.

The chain is made from TRBV19 and TRBJ2-7, with 13 bases matching TRBD2. Sequenced: memory CD4+ T cells sorted from blood. In light of the paper, this sample's cell subset or site label describes: CD45RA-negative fraction. This clonotype was obtained from a young man in good health. The CDR3 region has the sequence CASSTTGLAGEQYF. The nucleotides read TGTGCCAGTAGTACTACGGGACTAGCGGGAGAGCAGTACTTC.